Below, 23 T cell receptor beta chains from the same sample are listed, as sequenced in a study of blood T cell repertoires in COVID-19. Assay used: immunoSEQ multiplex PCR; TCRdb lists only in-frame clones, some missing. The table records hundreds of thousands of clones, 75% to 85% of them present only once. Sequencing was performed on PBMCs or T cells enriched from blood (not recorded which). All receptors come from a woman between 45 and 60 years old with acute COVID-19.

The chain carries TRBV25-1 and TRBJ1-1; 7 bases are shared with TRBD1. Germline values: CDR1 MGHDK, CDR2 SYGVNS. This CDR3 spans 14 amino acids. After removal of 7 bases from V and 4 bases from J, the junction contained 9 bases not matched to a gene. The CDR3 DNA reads TGTGCCAGCATAACAGGGGTAGGGGGCACTGAAGCTTTCTTT. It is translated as CASITGVGGTEAFF.

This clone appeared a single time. For the CDR3, the DNA is TGTGCCAGCAGGTATGGGGGGGCAGATACGCAGTATTTT. It codes for CASRYGGADTQYF. The chain recombines TRBV27 with TRBJ2-3; 7 bases fit TRBD2. Germline lookup yields CDR1 MNHEY and CDR2 SMNVEV (reference sequence). The CDR3 totals 13 residues. V shed 6 bases and J 4 bases; nucleotides not matched to a gene: 4.

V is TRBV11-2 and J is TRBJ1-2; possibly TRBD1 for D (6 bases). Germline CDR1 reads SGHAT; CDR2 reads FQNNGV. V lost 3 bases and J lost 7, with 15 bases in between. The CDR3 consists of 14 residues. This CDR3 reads CASSFWDTHGGYTF. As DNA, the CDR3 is TGTGCCAGCAGCTTCTGGGACACCCACGGTGGCTACACCTTC. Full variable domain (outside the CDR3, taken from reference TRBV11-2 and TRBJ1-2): EAGVAQSPRYKIIEKRQSVAFWCNPISGHATLYWYQQILGQGPKLLIQFQNNGVVDDSQLPKDRFSAERLKGVDSTLKIQPAKLEDSAVYLCASSFWDTHGGYTFGSGTRLTVV.

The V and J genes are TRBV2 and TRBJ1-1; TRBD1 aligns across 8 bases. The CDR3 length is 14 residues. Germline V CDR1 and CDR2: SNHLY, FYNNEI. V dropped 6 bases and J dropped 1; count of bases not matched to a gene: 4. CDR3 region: CASSSQGGNTEAFF. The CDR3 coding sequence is TGTGCCAGCAGCTCACAGGGGGGGAACACTGAAGCTTTCTTT.

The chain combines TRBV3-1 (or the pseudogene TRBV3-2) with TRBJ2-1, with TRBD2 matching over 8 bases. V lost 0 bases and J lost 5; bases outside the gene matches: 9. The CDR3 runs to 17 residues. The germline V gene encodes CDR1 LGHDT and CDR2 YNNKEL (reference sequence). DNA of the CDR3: TGTGCCAGCAGCCAAGAGGTAAGAACTAGCGGAGACAATGAGCAGTTCTTC. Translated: CASSQEVRTSGDNEQFF.

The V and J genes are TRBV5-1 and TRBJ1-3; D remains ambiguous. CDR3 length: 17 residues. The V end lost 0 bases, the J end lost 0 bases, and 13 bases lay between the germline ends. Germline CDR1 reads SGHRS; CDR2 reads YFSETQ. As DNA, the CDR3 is TGCGCCAGCAGCTTGGATATTGGGCATCCCTCTGGAAACACCATATATTTT. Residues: CASSLDIGHPSGNTIYF. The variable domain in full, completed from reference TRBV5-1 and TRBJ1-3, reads KAGVTQTPRYLIKTRGQQVTLSCSPISGHRSVSWYQQTPGQGLQFLFEYFSETQRNKGNFPGRFSGRQFSNSRSEMNVSTLELGDSALYLCASSLDIGHPSGNTIYFGEGSWLTVV.

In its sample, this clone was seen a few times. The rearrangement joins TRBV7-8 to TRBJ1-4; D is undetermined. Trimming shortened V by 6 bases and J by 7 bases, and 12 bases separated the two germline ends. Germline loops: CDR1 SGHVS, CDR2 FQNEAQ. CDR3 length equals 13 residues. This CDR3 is CASRAKPGEKLFF. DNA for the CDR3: TGTGCCAGCAGGGCCAAACCGGGTGAAAAACTGTTTTTT.

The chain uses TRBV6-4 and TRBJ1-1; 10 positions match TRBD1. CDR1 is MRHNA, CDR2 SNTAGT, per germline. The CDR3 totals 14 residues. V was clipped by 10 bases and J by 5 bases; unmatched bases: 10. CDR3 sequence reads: CATARQGAGTEAFF. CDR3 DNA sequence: TGTGCCACCGCTAGACAGGGGGCCGGGACTGAAGCTTTCTTT.

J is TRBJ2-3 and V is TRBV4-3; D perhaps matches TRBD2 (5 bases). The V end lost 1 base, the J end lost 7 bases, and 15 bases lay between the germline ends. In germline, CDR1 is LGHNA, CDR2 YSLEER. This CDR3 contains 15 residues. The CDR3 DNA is TGCGCCAGCAGCCAAGCTAGCTTTGGTGGACATACGCAGTATTTT. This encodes CASSQASFGGHTQYF.

CDR3 residues: CASSQDPRQMSSYNEQFF. The CDR3 DNA reads TGTGCCAGCAGCCAAGACCCCAGGCAGATGAGCTCCTACAATGAGCAGTTCTTC. This chain links TRBV4-2 with TRBJ2-1; no firm D call. CDR1 and CDR2 from the germline V gene are LGHNA and YNFKEQ. V lost 0 bases to trimming and J lost 0 bases, with 15 bases between them. This CDR3 is 18 amino acids long.

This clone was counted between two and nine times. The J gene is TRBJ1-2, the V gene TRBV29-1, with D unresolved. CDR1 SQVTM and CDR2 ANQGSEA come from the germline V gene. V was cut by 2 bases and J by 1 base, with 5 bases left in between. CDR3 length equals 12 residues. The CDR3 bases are TGCAGCGTTGAAAAGAGTAACTATGGCTACACCTTC. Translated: CSVEKSNYGYTF. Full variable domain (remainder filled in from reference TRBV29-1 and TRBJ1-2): SAVISQKPSRDICQRGTSLTIQCQVDSQVTMMFWYRQQPGQSLTLIATANQGSEATYESGFVIDKFPISRPNLTFSTLTVSNMSPEDSSIYLCSVEKSNYGYTFGSGTRLTVV.

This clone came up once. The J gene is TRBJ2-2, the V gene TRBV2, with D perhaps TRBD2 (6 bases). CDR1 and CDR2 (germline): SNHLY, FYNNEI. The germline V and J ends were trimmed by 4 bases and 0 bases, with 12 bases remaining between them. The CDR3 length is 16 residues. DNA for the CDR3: TGTGCCAGCAGTGGTTCGGCGGGGCCGAACACCGGGGAGCTGTTTTTT. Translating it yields CASSGSAGPNTGELFF.

As DNA, the CDR3 is TGTGCCAGCAGCTTAGGAGCAGGGGCTTCCTACGAGCAGTACTTC. Translation: CASSLGAGASYEQYF. This rearrangement joins TRBV11-3 to TRBJ2-7; D possibly corresponds to TRBD1 (6 bases). V was clipped by 1 base and J by 1 base, with 11 bases between them. This CDR3 is built from 15 residues. Germline lookup yields CDR1 SGHNT and CDR2 YENEEA. The whole variable domain, filled in from reference TRBV11-3 and TRBJ2-7, reads EAGVVQSPRYKIIEKKQPVAFWCNPISGHNTLYWYLQNLGQGPELLIRYENEEAVDDSQLPKDRFSAERLKGVDSTLKIQPAELGDSAVYLCASSLGAGASYEQYFGPGTRLTVT.

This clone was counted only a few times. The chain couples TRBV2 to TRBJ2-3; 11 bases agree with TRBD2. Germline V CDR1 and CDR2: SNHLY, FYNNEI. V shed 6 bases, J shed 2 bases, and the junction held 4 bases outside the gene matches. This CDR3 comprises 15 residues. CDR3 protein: CASRWGLAVTDTQYF. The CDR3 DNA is TGTGCCAGCAGGTGGGGACTAGCGGTCACAGATACGCAGTATTTT.

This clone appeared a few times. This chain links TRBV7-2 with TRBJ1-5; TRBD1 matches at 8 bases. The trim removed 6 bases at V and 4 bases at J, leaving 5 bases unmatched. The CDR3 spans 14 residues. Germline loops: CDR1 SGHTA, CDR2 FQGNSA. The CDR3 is CASRQGAENQPQHF. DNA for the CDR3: TGTGCCAGCAGGCAGGGGGCGGAAAATCAGCCCCAGCATTTT. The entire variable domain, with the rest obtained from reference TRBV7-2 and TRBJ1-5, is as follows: GAGVSQSPSNKVTEKGKDVELRCDPISGHTALYWYRQSLGQGLEFLIYFQGNSAPDKSGLPSDRFSAERTGGSVSTLTIQRTQQEDSAVYLCASRQGAENQPQHFGDGTRLSIL.

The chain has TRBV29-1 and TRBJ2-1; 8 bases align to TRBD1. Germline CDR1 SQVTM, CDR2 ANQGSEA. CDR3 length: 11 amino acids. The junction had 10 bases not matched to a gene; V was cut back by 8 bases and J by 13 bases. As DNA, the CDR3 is TGCAGCACGCGGACAGGGTCATTCCAGTTCTTC. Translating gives CSTRTGSFQFF.

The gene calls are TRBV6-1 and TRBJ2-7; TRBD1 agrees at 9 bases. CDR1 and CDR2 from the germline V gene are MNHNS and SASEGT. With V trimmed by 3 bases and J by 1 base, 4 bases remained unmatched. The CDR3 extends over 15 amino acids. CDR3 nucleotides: TGTGCCAGCAGTGAGGGGGGGACAGGGTCCTACGAGCAGTACTTC. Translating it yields CASSEGGTGSYEQYF.

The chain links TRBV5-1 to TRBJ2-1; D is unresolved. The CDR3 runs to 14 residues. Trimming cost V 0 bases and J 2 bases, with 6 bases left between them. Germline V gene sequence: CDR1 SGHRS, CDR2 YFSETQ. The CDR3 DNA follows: TGCGCCAGCAGCTTGGGACTTACCTACAATGAGCAGTTCTTC. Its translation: CASSLGLTYNEQFF.

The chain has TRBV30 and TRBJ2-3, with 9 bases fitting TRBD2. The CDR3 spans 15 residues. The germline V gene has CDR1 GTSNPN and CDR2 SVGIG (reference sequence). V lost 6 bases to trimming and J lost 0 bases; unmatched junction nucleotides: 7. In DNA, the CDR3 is TGTGCCTGTACCTTAGCGGGGGTTAGCACAGATACGCAGTATTTT. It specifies CACTLAGVSTDTQYF.

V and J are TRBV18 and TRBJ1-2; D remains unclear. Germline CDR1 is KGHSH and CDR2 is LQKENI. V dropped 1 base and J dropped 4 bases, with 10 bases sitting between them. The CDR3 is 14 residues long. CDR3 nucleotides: TGTGCCAGCTCACCACAGGGTAGCGGCTATGGCTACACCTTC. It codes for CASSPQGSGYGYTF.

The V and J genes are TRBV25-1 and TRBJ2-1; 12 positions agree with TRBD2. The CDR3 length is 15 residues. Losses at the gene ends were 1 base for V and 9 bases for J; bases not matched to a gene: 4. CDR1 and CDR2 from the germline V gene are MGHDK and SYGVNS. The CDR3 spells CASSESSGGAGEQFF. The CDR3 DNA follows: TGTGCCAGCAGTGAATCTAGCGGGGGGGCCGGTGAGCAGTTCTTC. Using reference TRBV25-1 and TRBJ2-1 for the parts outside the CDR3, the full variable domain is EADIYQTPRYLVIGTGKKITLECSQTMGHDKMYWYQQDPGMELHLIHYSYGVNSTEKGDLSSESTVSRIRTEHFPLTLESARPSHTSQYLCASSESSGGAGEQFFGPGTRLTVL.

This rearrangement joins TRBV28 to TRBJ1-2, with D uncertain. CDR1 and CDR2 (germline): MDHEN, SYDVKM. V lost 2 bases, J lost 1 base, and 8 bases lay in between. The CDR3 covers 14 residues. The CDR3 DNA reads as TGTGCCAGCAGTTTAGGGCAGGTTAACTATGGCTACACCTTC. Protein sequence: CASSLGQVNYGYTF.

This chain's CDR3 is CASSPDRANTEAFF. The CDR3 region has the DNA TGTGCCAGCTCACCGGACAGGGCGAACACTGAAGCTTTCTTT. The chain links TRBV18 to TRBJ1-1, with 8 positions matching TRBD1. Germline values: CDR1 KGHSH, CDR2 LQKENI. There are 14 residues in the CDR3. V dropped 3 bases and J dropped 1; count of bases not matched to a gene: 1.